A selection of T cell receptor beta chains follows, all from one sample in a study of blood T cells in healthy people across ages. TCRdb ran MiXCR on the 5' RACE reads and lists one entry per CDR3 protein. The sample has 600,000 to 650,000 distinct CDR3 sequences, around three fifths seen once. What was sequenced was blood. These receptors were taken from a man aged 60 to 69 in good health. The CDR3 runs from the conserved cysteine through the conserved F or W. The D gene is left open where the match is weak. A clone size is listed for some rows: how often the clone was seen (once, few, many), or a class if it is expanded.

j_gene | abundance | d_gene | v_gene | len | CDR3aa | CDR3nt
TRBJ1-2 | once | TRBD1 | TRBV20-1 | 14 | CSAGQGALDYGYTF | TGCAGTGCGGGACAGGGGGCGTTAGACTATGGCTACACCTTC
TRBJ1-2 | NA | TRBD1 | TRBV10-3 | 14 | CAISRDSGDYGYTF | TGTGCCATCAGTCGGGACAGTGGGGACTATGGCTACACCTTC
TRBJ2-3 | NA | TRBD2 | TRBV2 | 16 | CASSEGTRAFTDTQYF | TGTGCCAGCAGTGAAGGGACTAGAGCATTCACAGATACGCAGTATTTT
TRBJ2-7 | NA | NA | TRBV7-2 | 15 | CASSLRRDGPYEQYF | TGTGCCAGCAGCCTCCGACGGGACGGCCCCTACGAGCAGTACTTC
TRBJ2-1 | NA | TRBD2 | TRBV10-3 | 16 | CATRLAGERSWNEQFF | TGTGCCACCCGACTAGCGGGGGAAAGGAGTTGGAATGAGCAGTTCTTC
TRBJ1-1 | NA | NA | TRBV10-2 | 14 | CASGRWKGNTEAFF | TGCGCCAGCGGGAGGTGGAAAGGGAACACTGAAGCTTTCTTT
TRBJ2-1 | NA | TRBD1 | TRBV5-1 | 14 | CASRTGTALDEQFF | TGCGCCAGCAGGACCGGGACAGCTTTGGATGAGCAGTTCTTC
TRBJ1-5 | few | NA | TRBV3-1 | 13 | CASSQGLDQPQHF | TGTGCCAGCAGCCAAGGCTTGGATCAGCCCCAGCATTTT
TRBJ2-4 | NA | NA | TRBV4-1 | 18 | CASSQGQGYALAKNIQYF | TGCGCCAGCAGCCAAGGCCAGGGATACGCTTTAGCCAAAAACATTCAGTACTTC
TRBJ2-7 | NA | TRBD2 | TRBV4-1 | 18 | CASSQDPTSGTTYNEQYF | TGCGCCAGCAGCCAAGATCCGACTAGCGGAACTACCTACAATGAGCAGTACTTC